The sequence of this TCR beta chain was determined in a study of cytomegalovirus exposure and HLA in healthy donors. Study-level points and caveats: Donors were assumed by presence/absence analyses to have roughly uniform sequencing depth. Later genetic work tied a missense DCLRE1C variant to beta-chain V and J trimming. The study recorded 160 or so TCR beta chains that were cytomegalovirus-associated.

It was with 60 Vbeta and 13 Jbeta primers that the PCR ran. TCRdb keeps only in-frame clones here, not all; method: immunoSEQ multiplex PCR. Here the sample spans 210,000 or so clones, under 80% being singletons. This CDR3 has 16 amino acids. Between the trimmed V and J ends, which lost 8 bases and 6 bases, there was a span of 26 bases. Germline loops: CDR1 MNHEY, CDR2 SMNVEV (reference sequence). A remark on this clone: Its matching antigen is unknown.

The TCR comes from a girl aged 2 to 9 in good health and CMV-seronegative. What was sequenced was PBMCs. V is TRBV27 and J is TRBJ2-7, with TRBD2 as a possible D gene (5 bases). CDR3 bases: TGTGCCAGCGCGCCGGGATGTTCGGAATTCCTCTGCGAGCAGTACTTC. Translation gives CASAPGCSEFLCEQYF.